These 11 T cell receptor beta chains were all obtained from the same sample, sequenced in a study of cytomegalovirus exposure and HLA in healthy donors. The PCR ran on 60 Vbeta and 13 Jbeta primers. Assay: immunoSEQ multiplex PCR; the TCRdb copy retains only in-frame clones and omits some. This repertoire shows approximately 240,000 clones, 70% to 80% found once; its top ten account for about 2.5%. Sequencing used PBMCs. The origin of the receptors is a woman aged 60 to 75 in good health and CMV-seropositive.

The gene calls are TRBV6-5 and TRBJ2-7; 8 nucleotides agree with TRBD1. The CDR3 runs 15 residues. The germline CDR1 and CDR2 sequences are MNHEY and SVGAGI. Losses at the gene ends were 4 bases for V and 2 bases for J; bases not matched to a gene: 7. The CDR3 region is CASSFRDRSTYEQYF. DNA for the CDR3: TGTGCCAGCAGTTTCCGGGACAGGTCAACCTACGAGCAGTACTTC.

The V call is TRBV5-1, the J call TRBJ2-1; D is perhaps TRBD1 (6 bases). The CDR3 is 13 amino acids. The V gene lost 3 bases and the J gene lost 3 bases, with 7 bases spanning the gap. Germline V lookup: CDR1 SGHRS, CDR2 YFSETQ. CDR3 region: CASSYRDYNEQFF. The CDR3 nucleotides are TGCGCCAGCAGCTACAGGGACTACAATGAGCAGTTCTTC.

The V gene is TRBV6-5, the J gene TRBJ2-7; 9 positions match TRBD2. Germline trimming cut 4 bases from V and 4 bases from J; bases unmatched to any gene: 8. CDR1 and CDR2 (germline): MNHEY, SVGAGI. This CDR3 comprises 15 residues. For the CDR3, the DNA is TGTGCCAGCAGTTTCGGGGCGGGGGGGGAATACGAGCAGTACTTC. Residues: CASSFGAGGEYEQYF.

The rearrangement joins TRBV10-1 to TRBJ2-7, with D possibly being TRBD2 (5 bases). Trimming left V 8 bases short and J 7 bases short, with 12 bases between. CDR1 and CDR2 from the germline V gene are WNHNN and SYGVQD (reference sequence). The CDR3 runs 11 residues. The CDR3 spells CASFPPGEQYF. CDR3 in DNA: TGCGCCAGCTTCCCACCGGGGGAGCAGTACTTC.

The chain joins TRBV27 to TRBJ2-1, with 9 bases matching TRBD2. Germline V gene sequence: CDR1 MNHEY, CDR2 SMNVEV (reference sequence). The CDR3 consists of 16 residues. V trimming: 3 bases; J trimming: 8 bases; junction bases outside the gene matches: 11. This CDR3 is CASSFYSGRGTHEQFF. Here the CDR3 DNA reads TGTGCCAGCAGTTTCTATAGCGGGAGAGGTACGCATGAGCAGTTCTTC.

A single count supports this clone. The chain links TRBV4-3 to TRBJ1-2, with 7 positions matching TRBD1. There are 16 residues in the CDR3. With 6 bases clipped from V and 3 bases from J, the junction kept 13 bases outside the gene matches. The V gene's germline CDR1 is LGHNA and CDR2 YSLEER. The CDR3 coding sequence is TGCGCCAGCAGTCCCGGGACAGCTTGGGGGGACTATGGCTACACCTTC. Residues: CASSPGTAWGDYGYTF.

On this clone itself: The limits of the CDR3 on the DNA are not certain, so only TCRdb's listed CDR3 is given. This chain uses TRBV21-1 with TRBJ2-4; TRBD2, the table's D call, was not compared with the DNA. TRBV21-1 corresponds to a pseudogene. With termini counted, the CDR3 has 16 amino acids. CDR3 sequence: CARPFYDCRAKNIQYF.

The CDR3 DNA follows: TGTGCCAGCAAACAGGGGGCGTACGAGCAGTACTTC. This sequence encodes CASKQGAYEQYF. The chain joins TRBV2 to TRBJ2-7; 9 bases match TRBD1. From germline, CDR1 is SNHLY and CDR2 FYNNEI. J was trimmed by 4 bases and V by 7 bases; bases with no gene match: 2. This CDR3 comprises 12 residues.

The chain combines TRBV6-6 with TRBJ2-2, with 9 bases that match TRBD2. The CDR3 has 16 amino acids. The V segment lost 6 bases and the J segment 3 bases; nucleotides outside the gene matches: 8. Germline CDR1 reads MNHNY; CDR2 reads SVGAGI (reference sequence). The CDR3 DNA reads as TGTGCCAGCAGCCACCTTACTAGCGGGCACACCGGGGAGCTGTTTTTT. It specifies CASSHLTSGHTGELFF.

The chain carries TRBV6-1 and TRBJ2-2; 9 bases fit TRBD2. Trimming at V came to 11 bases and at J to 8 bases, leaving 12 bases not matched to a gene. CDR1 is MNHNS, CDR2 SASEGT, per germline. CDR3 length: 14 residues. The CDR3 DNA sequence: TGTGCCGGCGCCCCGGGACTAGCACTTGGGGAGCTGTTTTTT. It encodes CAGAPGLALGELFF.

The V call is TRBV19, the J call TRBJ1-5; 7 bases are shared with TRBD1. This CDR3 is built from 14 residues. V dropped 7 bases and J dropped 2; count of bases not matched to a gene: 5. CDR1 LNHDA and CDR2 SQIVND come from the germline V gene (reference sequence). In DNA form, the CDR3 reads TGTGCCAGTATCCCCGACAGGGGCAATCAGCCCCAGCATTTT. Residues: CASIPDRGNQPQHF.